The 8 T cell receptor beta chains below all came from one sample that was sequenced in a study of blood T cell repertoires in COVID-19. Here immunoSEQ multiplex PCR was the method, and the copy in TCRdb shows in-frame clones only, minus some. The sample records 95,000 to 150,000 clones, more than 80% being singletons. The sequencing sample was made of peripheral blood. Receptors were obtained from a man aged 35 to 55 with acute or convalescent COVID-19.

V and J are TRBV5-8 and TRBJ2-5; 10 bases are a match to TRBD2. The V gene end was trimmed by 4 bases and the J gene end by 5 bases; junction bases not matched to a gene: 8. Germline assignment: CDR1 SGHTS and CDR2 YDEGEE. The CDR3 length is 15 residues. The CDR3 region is CASSGSGGVGETQYF. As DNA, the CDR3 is TGTGCCAGCAGCGGGAGCGGGGGGGTCGGGGAGACCCAGTACTTC.

The CDR3 DNA follows: TGTGCCAGCAGCCAGTTCCGGGACAGGGGACGAAATGAAAAACTGTTTTTT. Translation gives CASSQFRDRGRNEKLFF. The V gene is TRBV3-1 (or the pseudogene TRBV3-2), the J gene TRBJ1-4, with 10 bases that match TRBD1. From germline, CDR1 is LGHDT and CDR2 YNNKEL (reference sequence). CDR3 length equals 17 residues. J gave up 5 bases and V 3 bases, and 9 bases lay outside the gene matches.

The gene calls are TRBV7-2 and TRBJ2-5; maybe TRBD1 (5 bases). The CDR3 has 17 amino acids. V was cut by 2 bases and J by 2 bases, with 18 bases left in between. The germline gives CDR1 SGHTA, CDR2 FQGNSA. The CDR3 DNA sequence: TGTGCCAGCAGCTTAATCGCGTCAGGACAACTTCAAGAGACCCAGTACTTC. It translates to CASSLIASGQLQETQYF.

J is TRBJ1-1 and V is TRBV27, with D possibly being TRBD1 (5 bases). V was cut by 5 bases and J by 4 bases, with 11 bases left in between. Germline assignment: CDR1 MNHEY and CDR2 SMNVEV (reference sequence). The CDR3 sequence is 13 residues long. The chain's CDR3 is CASSPLRGTEAFF. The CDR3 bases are TGTGCCAGCAGTCCCCTAAGGGGCACTGAAGCTTTCTTT.

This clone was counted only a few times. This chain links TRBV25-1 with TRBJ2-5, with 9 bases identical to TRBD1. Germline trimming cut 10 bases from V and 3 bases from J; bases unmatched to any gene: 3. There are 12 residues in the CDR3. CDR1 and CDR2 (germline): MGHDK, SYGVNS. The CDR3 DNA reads TGTGCCACCCGGACAGGGGAAGAGACCCAGTACTTC. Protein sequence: CATRTGEETQYF.

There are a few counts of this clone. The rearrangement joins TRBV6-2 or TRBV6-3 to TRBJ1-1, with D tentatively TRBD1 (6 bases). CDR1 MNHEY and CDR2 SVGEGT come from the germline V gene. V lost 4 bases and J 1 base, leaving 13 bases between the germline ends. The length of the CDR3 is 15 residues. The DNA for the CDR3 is TGTGCCAGCAGTTTTTACAGGGCGGGGAACACTGAAGCTTTCTTT. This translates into CASSFYRAGNTEAFF.

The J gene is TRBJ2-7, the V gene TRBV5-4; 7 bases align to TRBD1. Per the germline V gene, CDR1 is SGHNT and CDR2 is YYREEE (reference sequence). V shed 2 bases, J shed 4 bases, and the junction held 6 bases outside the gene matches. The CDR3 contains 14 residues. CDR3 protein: CASSFGDRNYEQYF. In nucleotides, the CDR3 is TGTGCCAGCAGCTTCGGGGACAGAAATTACGAGCAGTACTTC.

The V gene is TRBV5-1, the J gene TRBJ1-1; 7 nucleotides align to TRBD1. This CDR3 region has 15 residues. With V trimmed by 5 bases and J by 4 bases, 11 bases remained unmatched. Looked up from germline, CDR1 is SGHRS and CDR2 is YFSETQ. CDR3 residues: CASRADRVGPTEAFF. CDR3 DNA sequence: TGCGCCAGCAGGGCTGACAGGGTGGGCCCCACTGAAGCTTTCTTT. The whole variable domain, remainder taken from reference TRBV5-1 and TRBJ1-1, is KAGVTQTPRYLIKTRGQQVTLSCSPISGHRSVSWYQQTPGQGLQFLFEYFSETQRNKGNFPGRFSGRQFSNSRSEMNVSTLELGDSALYLCASRADRVGPTEAFFGQGTRLTVV.